Given below is one T cell receptor beta chain in context. Its antigen is not known. V was trimmed by 0 bases and J by 0 bases, leaving 9 bases between them. The CDR3 has 16 residues. Germline CDR1 ENHRY, CDR2 SYGVKD. The record originates from a study of cytomegalovirus exposure and HLA in healthy donors. The PCR was carried out with 60 Vbeta primers and 13 Jbeta primers. Assay: immunoSEQ multiplex PCR; the TCRdb copy retains only in-frame clones and omits some. Of 200,000 or so clones listed, around 73% are singletons. The study's findings and limits: The classifier reportedly diagnosed cytomegalovirus status with high specificity and sensitivity. The study designated 150 or so TCR beta chains cytomegalovirus-associated. V segments that were indistinguishable, TRBV6-2 and TRBV6-3 among them, were omitted from analysis.

In nominal health when sampled, donors likely had unrecorded immune exposures nonetheless. Material for sequencing was PBMCs. The J gene is TRBJ2-1, the V gene TRBV10-3, with D possibly matching TRBD2 (5 bases). This sequence was found in a male donor in good health and CMV-seronegative. The CDR3 region has the DNA TGTGCCATCAGTGAGTCTAGCGCTAGCTCCTACAATGAGCAGTTCTTC. Amino acid sequence: CAISESSASSYNEQFF.